This T cell receptor (beta chain) stems from a study of vaccination and CD4 T cells after COVID-19. V shed 7 bases, J shed 5 bases, and the junction held 6 bases outside the gene matches. Germline V gene sequence: CDR1 DFQATT, CDR2 SNEGSKA (reference sequence). The CDR3 extends over 14 amino acids. The study sequenced cultured CD4+ T cell DNA using the Oncomine TCR Beta short-read assay. TCRdb recomputed calls from the PCR reads with MiXCR, one row per CDR3 protein. This sample has some 10,000 distinct CDR3 sequences, with approximately 62% found just once. Documented treatment: approximately 9-day PBMC culture with coronavirus spike peptide pools or control peptides (ViraFEST assay). The unexposed donor's CD4+ T cells were collected before the COVID-19 pandemic (2011-2018). Peptide-pool expansion of antigen-specific T cells preceded TCR sequencing in ViraFEST. This clonotype appeared a few times. Its antigen is not identified.

The receptor was isolated from a human donor in good health. The chain uses TRBV20-1 and TRBJ2-1; the match to TRBD2 covers 12 bases. Sequencing used CD4+ T cells from blood, cultured in vitro. CDR3 sequence: CSGGTSGFNNEQFF. The DNA for the CDR3 is TGCAGTGGGGGGACTAGCGGGTTCAACAATGAGCAGTTCTTC.